These 23 T cell receptor beta chains share one sample of origin, sequenced in a study of prognosis after radiotherapy for stage I lung cancer. By two-round multiplex PCR, the TCR beta CDR3 was amplified from genomic DNA. Primers were specific to each TRBV and TRBJ gene in first-round PCR. TCRdb processed the multiplex PCR reads anew with MiXCR; each CDR3 protein has one entry. The sample has approximately 13,000 distinct CDR3 sequences, around a third seen once. The sample here was PBMCs, taken before or after stereotactic body radiation therapy (not recorded which). The origin of the receptors is a donor of 50 years or more with non-small cell lung cancer.

The rearrangement links TRBV27 to TRBJ2-7; D might be TRBD2 (6 bases). Trimming left V 4 bases short and J 0 bases short, with 16 bases between. CDR3 size: 16 residues. Germline values: CDR1 MNHEY, CDR2 SMNVEV (reference sequence). The chain's CDR3 is CASSYGAGLCSYEQYF. The CDR3 DNA reads TGTGCCAGCAGTTATGGAGCGGGCTTGTGCTCCTACGAGCAGTACTTC.

In this sample, this clonotype turned up many times. The chain employs TRBV5-1 and TRBJ2-7, with D unclear. This CDR3 is 13 amino acids long. CDR1 is SGHRS, CDR2 YFSETQ, per germline. V was trimmed by 0 bases and J by 0 bases, leaving 4 bases between them. The CDR3 sequence is CASSLAPSYEQYF. The CDR3 nucleotides read TGCGCCAGCAGCTTGGCCCCCTCCTACGAGCAGTACTTC.

Comment on this clonotype: A far larger clone lies a single base away; this is likely a read error. The rearrangement links TRBV6-1 to TRBJ1-6; D possibly corresponds to TRBD1 (6 bases). Germline CDR1 and CDR2: MNHNS and SASEGT. The CDR3 consists of 14 residues. CDR3 amino acids: CASSLGGLFSLALF. For the CDR3, the DNA is TGTGCCAGCAGCCTGGGGGGGCTTTTTTCTCTAGCTCTCTTT.

This clonotype has ten or more counts. The genes are TRBV6-1 and TRBJ2-6; D is unclear. V was pared by 1 base and J by 2 bases, with 3 bases between. The CDR3 totals 14 residues. Per the germline V gene, CDR1 is MNHNS and CDR2 is SASEGT. CDR3 sequence reads: CASSEGPGANVLTF. The CDR3 coding sequence is TGTGCCAGCAGTGAAGGTCCTGGGGCCAACGTCCTGACTTTC.

This clonotype was seen a single time. The chain has TRBV11-1 and TRBJ2-5; 7 bases fit TRBD1. Germline assignment: CDR1 SGHAT and CDR2 FQDESV (reference sequence). The V and J ends lost 4 bases and 8 bases, in that order; junction bases with no gene match: 19. The CDR3 sequence is 17 residues long. The CDR3 loop reads CASSSQTGKVIGDTQYF. The CDR3 DNA follows: TGTGCCAGCAGCTCCCAGACAGGGAAAGTAATCGGAGATACCCAGTACTTC.

This clonotype showed up just once. A far larger clone is off by one base, so a read error is likely. This rearrangement joins TRBV9 to TRBJ2-1; D unclear. Germline V CDR1 and CDR2: SGDLS, YYNGEE. The CDR3 extends over 16 amino acids. The CDR3 is CASSNQSGGTYNEQFF. The CDR3 DNA reads TGCGCCAGCAGCAACCAGTCGGGCGGAACCTACAATGAGCAGTTCTTC.

This clonotype is judged medium-sized. CDR3 sequence: CASSFLTSGSYEQYF. The CDR3 DNA reads as TGTGCCAGCAGTTTTTTGACTAGCGGGAGTTACGAGCAGTACTTC. The chain uses TRBV28 and TRBJ2-7; 12 bases are a match to TRBD2. Germline V gene sequence: CDR1 MDHEN, CDR2 SYDVKM. The junction had 4 bases not matched to a gene; V was cut back by 3 bases and J by 4 bases. This CDR3 comprises 15 residues.

By proportion, this clonotype is medium-sized. The chain joins TRBV20-1 to TRBJ2-3; TRBD2 matches 14 bases. With 6 bases clipped from V and 3 bases from J, the junction kept 5 bases outside the gene matches. The germline CDR1 and CDR2 sequences are DFQATT and SNEGSKA (reference sequence). The CDR3 length is 15 residues. Here the CDR3 DNA reads TGCAGTGCCTACGGGACTAGCGGGAGAACAGATACGCAGTATTTT. It encodes CSAYGTSGRTDTQYF.

This chain connects TRBV2 to TRBJ2-1; D perhaps matches TRBD2 (6 bases). CDR3 length: 14 residues. Germline-derived CDR1 and CDR2 are SNHLY and FYNNEI. Deletions cut 10 bases from V and 4 bases from J, with 17 bases between. This CDR3 reads CATTLGRGYNEQFF. The CDR3 coding sequence is TGTGCCACCACCTTGGGGCGGGGTTACAATGAGCAGTTCTTC.

In this sample, this clonotype is medium-sized (0.01 to 0.1%). This chain uses TRBV19 with TRBJ2-1; tentative D call: TRBD2 (5 bases). CDR1 is LNHDA, CDR2 SQIVND, per germline (reference sequence). CDR3 length: 11 amino acids. With 1 base removed from V and 11 bases from J, the gap between germline ends came to 6 bases. Here the CDR3 reads CASSIAGKQFF. The DNA for the CDR3 is TGTGCCAGTAGTATAGCGGGGAAGCAGTTCTTC.

The table lists this clonotype with a few counts. At one of its ends the junction is not consistent with the germline gene, which may arise from a read error. The chain carries TRBV9 and TRBJ2-3, with a tentative D call TRBD2 (5 bases). The CDR3 runs to 17 residues. CDR1 is SGDLS, CDR2 YYNGEE, per germline. The CDR3 DNA sequence: TGTGCCAGCAGCGTAGGGCACAGCCACGAGGGTCCAGATATGCAGTATTTT. As protein: CASSVGHSHEGPDMQYF.

This clonotype was counted at least ten times. The V and J genes are TRBV11-2 and TRBJ2-3; TRBD1 aligns across 8 bases. The V and J ends lost 5 bases and 8 bases, in that order; junction bases with no gene match: 9. This CDR3 has 14 residues. Germline V gives CDR1 SGHAT, CDR2 FQNNGV. The CDR3 DNA follows: TGTGCCAGCAGCCTGGACAGGGAAGGATTTACGCAGTATTTT. This sequence encodes CASSLDREGFTQYF.

In this sample, this clonotype is medium-sized. The rearrangement uses TRBV6-1 and TRBJ2-2; 7 bases fit TRBD1. The CDR3 covers 15 residues. Germline CDR1 reads MNHNS; CDR2 reads SASEGT. Losses at the gene ends were 6 bases for V and 0 bases for J; bases not matched to a gene: 4. The CDR3 loop is CASRGQFANTGELFF. DNA for the CDR3: TGTGCCAGCAGGGGACAGTTCGCGAACACCGGGGAGCTGTTTTTT.

This clonotype was picked up many times. The chain couples TRBV6-1 to TRBJ1-2; tentative D call: TRBD1 (5 bases). The germline V and J ends were trimmed by 6 bases and 2 bases, with 10 bases remaining between them. This CDR3 comprises 13 residues. The germline V gene has CDR1 MNHNS and CDR2 SASEGT. CDR3 in DNA: TGTGCCAGCAGGGCGACAGAGAACTATGGCTACACCTTC. This sequence encodes CASRATENYGYTF.

This clonotype was observed many times. V gene TRBV28 combines with J gene TRBJ2-2; D might be TRBD2 (7 bases). Germline V lookup: CDR1 MDHEN, CDR2 SYDVKM. This CDR3 spans 15 amino acids. V lost 5 bases and J lost 5, with 15 bases in between. In DNA, the CDR3 is TGTGCCAGCAGTCCCTCGGGGGGCAGAACCGGGGAGCTGTTTTTT. Translated, it gives CASSPSGGRTGELFF.

There are many counts of this clonotype. This chain links TRBV4-2 with TRBJ2-7; possibly TRBD2 for D (5 bases). V shed 0 bases and J shed 0 bases, with 12 bases lying between them. CDR1 and CDR2 (germline): LGHNA, YNFKEQ. CDR3 length equals 16 residues. The CDR3 sequence: CASSQDITSSSYEQYF. CDR3 bases: TGTGCCAGCAGCCAAGATATTACTAGTAGCTCCTACGAGCAGTACTTC.

This clonotype was observed many times. The gene calls are TRBV6-1 and TRBJ1-1; D perhaps matches TRBD1 (6 bases). This CDR3 contains 14 residues. Germline V gives CDR1 MNHNS, CDR2 SASEGT. V was cut by 5 bases and J by 4 bases, with 14 bases left in between. The CDR3 sequence: CASSTTGLATEAFF. The CDR3 region has the DNA TGTGCCAGCAGTACCACAGGGTTGGCCACTGAAGCTTTCTTT.

This clonotype was recorded once. The chain uses TRBV6-2 or TRBV6-3 and TRBJ2-1; D possibly uses TRBD1 or TRBD2 (5 bases each). The CDR3 runs to 12 residues. Trimming cost V 10 bases and J 8 bases, with 15 bases left between them. From germline, CDR1 is MNHEY and CDR2 SVGEGT. The CDR3 protein is CAIRTRGYEQFF. CDR3 DNA: TGTGCCATCAGAACTAGGGGTTATGAGCAGTTCTTC.

This clonotype appeared many times. This chain joins TRBV19 and TRBJ1-5; tentative D call: TRBD1 (5 bases). The V gene's germline CDR1 is LNHDA and CDR2 SQIVND (reference sequence). This CDR3 comprises 13 residues. Trimming cost V 5 bases and J 6 bases, with 11 bases left between them. In DNA form, the CDR3 reads TGTGCCAGTAGTGGGGCTCGCGGTCAGCCCCAGCATTTT. As protein: CASSGARGQPQHF.

In this sample, this clonotype turned up many times. J is TRBJ1-2 and V is TRBV5-8, with D tentatively TRBD1 (6 bases). Trimming cost V 4 bases and J 4 bases, with 11 bases left between them. The CDR3 is 13 residues long. Germline V gene sequence: CDR1 SGHTS, CDR2 YDEGEE. The CDR3 sequence is CASSPDRIYGYTF. The CDR3 bases are TGTGCCAGCAGCCCGGACAGAATCTATGGCTACACCTTC.

This clonotype was picked up many times. CDR3 DNA: TGTGCCAGCAGCGGCGGGGGGTTTGTCTACAATGAGCAGTTCTTC. As protein: CASSGGGFVYNEQFF. The chain is built from TRBV28 and TRBJ2-1, with TRBD2 matching 8 bases. The CDR3 is made up of 15 amino acids. The ends lost 6 bases at V and 3 bases at J; junction bases unmatched: 7. In germline, CDR1 is MDHEN, CDR2 SYDVKM.

The V gene is TRBV20-1, the J gene TRBJ1-1; D ambiguous. Trimming took 3 bases from V and 3 from J, leaving 8 bases between them. CDR3 length: 12 residues. The germline gives CDR1 DFQATT, CDR2 SNEGSKA (reference sequence). DNA of the CDR3: TGCAGTGCTAGTCTTCGGGACACTGAAGCTTTCTTT. The encoded protein is CSASLRDTEAFF.

By proportion, this clonotype is medium-sized. This chain links TRBV7-3 with TRBJ2-1; 11 nucleotides align to TRBD2. Germline V gives CDR1 SGHTA, CDR2 FQGTGA. V trimming: 4 bases; J trimming: 2 bases; junction bases outside the gene matches: 1. This CDR3 has 15 residues. Here the CDR3 DNA reads TGTGCCAGCAGCTCTAGCGGGAGGCCCTACAATGAGCAGTTCTTC. Amino acids: CASSSSGRPYNEQFF. Supplemented by reference TRBV7-3 and TRBJ2-1, the full variable domain reads GAGVSQTPSNKVTEKGKYVELRCDPISGHTALYWYRQSLGQGPEFLIYFQGTGAADDSGLPNDRFFAVRPEGSVSTLKIQRTERGDSAVYLCASSSSGRPYNEQFFGPGTRLTVL.